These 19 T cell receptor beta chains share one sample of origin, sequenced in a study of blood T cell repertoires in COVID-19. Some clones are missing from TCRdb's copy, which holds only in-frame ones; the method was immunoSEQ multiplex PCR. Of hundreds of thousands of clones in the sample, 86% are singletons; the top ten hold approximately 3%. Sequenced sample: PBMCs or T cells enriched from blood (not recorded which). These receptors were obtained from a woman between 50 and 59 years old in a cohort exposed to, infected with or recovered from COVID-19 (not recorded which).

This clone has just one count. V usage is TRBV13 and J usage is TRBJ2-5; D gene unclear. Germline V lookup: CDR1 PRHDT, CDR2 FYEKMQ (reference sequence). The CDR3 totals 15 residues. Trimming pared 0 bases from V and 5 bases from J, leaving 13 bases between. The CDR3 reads CASSLGQGGRETQYF. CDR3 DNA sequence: TGTGCCAGCAGCTTAGGCCAAGGCGGTAGGGAGACCCAGTACTTC. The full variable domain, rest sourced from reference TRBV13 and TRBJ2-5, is AAGVIQSPRHLIKEKRETATLKCYPIPRHDTVYWYQQGPGQDPQFLISFYEKMQSDKGSIPDRFSAQQFSDYHSELNMSSLELGDSALYFCASSLGQGGRETQYFGPGTRLLVL.

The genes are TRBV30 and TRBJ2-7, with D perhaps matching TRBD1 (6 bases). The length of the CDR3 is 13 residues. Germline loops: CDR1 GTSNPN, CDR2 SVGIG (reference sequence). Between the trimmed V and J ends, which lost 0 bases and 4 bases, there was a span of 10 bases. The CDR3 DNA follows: TGTGCCTGGAGTGTAACTCAGGGGTACGAGCAGTACTTC. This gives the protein CAWSVTQGYEQYF.

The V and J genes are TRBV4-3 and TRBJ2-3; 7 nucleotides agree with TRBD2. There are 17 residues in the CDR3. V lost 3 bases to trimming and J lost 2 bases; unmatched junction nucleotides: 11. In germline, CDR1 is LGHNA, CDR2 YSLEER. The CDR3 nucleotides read TGCGCCAGCAGCCAGCGAGCGGGATTTCGGGACACAGATACGCAGTATTTT. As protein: CASSQRAGFRDTDTQYF.

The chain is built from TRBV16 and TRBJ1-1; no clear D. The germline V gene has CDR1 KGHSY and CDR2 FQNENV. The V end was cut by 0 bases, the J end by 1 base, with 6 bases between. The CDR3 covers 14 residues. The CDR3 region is CASSQSPGNTEAFF. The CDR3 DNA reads TGTGCCAGCAGCCAATCGCCAGGGAACACTGAAGCTTTCTTT.

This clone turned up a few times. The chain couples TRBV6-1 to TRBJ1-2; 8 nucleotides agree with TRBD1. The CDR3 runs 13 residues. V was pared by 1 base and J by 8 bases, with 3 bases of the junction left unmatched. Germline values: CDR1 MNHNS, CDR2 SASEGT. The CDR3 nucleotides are TGTGCCAGCAGTGAAGACAGGGGGGCAGGCTACACCTTC. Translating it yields CASSEDRGAGYTF.

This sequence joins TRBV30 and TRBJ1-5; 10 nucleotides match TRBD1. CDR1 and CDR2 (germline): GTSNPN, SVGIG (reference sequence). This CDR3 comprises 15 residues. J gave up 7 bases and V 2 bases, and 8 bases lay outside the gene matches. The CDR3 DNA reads TGTGCCTGGAGTACGGGACAGGGGCTGGGACAGCCCCAGCATTTT. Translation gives CAWSTGQGLGQPQHF.

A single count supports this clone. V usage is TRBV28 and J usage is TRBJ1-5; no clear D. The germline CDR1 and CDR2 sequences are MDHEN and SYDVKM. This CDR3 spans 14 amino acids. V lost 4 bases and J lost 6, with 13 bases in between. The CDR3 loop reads CASSSLSPGQPQHF. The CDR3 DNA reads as TGTGCCAGCAGTTCCCTGTCCCCGGGTCAGCCCCAGCATTTT.

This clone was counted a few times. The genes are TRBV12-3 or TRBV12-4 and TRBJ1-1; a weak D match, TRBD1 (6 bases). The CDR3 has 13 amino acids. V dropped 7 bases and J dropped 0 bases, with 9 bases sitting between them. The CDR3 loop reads CASTGQLNTEAFF. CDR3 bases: TGTGCCAGCACCGGACAGCTGAACACTGAAGCTTTCTTT.

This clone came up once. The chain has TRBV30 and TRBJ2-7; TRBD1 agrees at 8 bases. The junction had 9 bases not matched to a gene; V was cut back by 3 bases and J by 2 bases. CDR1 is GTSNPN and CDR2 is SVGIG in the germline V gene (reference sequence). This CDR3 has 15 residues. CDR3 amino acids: CAWRGRQGSTYEQYF. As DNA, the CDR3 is TGTGCCTGGAGGGGAAGACAGGGGTCCACCTACGAGCAGTACTTC.

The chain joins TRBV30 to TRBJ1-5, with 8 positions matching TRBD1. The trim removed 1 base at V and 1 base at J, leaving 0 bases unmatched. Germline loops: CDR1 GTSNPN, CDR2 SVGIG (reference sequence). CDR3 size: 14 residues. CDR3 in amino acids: CAWSGTGSNQPQHF. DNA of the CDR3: TGTGCCTGGAGTGGGACAGGGAGCAATCAGCCCCAGCATTTT.

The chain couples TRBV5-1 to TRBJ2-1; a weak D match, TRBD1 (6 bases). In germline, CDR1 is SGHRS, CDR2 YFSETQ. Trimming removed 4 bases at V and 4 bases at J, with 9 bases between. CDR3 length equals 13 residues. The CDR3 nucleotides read TGCGCCAGCAGCACGGACAGATACAATGAGCAGTTCTTC. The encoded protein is CASSTDRYNEQFF.

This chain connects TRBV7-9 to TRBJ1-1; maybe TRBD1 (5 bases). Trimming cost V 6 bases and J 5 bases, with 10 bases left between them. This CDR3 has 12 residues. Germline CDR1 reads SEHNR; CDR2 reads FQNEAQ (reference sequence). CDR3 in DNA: TGTGCCAGCAGTCGGGGGAGGACTGAAGCTTTCTTT. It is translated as CASSRGRTEAFF.

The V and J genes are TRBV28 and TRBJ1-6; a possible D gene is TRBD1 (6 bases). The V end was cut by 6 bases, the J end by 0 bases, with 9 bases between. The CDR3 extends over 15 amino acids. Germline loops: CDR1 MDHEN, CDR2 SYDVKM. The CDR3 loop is CASRTGSSYNSPLHF. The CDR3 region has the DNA TGTGCCAGCAGAACAGGGAGCTCCTATAATTCACCCCTCCACTTT. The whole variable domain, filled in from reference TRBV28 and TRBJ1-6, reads DVKVTQSSRYLVKRTGEKVFLECVQDMDHENMFWYRQDPGLGLRLIYFSYDVKMKEKGDIPEGYSVSREKKERFSLILESASTNQTSMYLCASRTGSSYNSPLHFGNGTRLTVT.

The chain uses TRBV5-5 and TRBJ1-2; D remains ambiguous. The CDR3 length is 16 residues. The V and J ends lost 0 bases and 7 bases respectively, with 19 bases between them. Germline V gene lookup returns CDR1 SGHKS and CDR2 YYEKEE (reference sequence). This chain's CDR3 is CASSLAAASTLFGYTF. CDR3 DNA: TGTGCCAGCAGCTTGGCGGCGGCCAGCACCCTATTTGGCTACACCTTC. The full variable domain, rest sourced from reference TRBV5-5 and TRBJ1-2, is DAGVTQSPTHLIKTRGQQVTLRCSPISGHKSVSWYQQVLGQGPQFIFQYYEKEERGRGNFPDRFSARQFPNYSSELNVNALLLGDSALYLCASSLAAASTLFGYTFGSGTRLTVV.

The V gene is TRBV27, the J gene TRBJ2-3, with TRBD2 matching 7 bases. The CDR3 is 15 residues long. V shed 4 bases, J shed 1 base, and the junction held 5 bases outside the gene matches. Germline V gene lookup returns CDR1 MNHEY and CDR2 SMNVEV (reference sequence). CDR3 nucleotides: TGTGCCAGCAGTTCCAGACTAGCCGGCACAGATACGCAGTATTTT. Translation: CASSSRLAGTDTQYF.

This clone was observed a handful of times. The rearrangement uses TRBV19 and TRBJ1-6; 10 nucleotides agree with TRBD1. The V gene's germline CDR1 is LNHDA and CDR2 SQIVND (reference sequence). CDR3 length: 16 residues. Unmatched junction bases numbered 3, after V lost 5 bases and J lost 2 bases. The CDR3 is CASSLDRGTYNSPLHF. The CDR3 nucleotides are TGTGCCAGTAGTTTGGACAGGGGGACCTATAATTCACCCCTCCACTTT. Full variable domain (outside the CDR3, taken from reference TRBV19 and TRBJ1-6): DGGITQSPKYLFRKEGQNVTLSCEQNLNHDAMYWYRQDPGQGLRLIYYSQIVNDFQKGDIAEGYSVSREKKESFPLTVTSAQKNPTAFYLCASSLDRGTYNSPLHFGNGTRLTVT.

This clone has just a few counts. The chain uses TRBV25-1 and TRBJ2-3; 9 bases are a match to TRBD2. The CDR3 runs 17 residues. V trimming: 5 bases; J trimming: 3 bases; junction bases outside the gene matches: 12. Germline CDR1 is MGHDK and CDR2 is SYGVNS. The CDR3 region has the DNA TGTGCCAGCAGTATCACTAGCGGGTTCCCCGCTACAGATACGCAGTATTTT. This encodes CASSITSGFPATDTQYF.

Written as DNA, the CDR3 is TGTGCCAGCAGCCCCAGATCCGGGACAGGGGGCACCATATATTTT. This codes for CASSPRSGTGGTIYF. The chain joins TRBV6-5 to TRBJ1-3, with 11 bases matching TRBD1. This CDR3 comprises 15 residues. With V trimmed by 6 bases and J by 9 bases, 10 bases remained unmatched. Germline-derived CDR1 and CDR2 are MNHEY and SVGAGI.

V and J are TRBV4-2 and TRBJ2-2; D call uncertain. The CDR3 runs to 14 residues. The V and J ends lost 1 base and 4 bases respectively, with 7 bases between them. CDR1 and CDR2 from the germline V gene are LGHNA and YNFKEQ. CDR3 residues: CASSQASATGELFF. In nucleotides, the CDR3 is TGTGCCAGCAGCCAAGCGAGTGCCACCGGGGAGCTGTTTTTT.